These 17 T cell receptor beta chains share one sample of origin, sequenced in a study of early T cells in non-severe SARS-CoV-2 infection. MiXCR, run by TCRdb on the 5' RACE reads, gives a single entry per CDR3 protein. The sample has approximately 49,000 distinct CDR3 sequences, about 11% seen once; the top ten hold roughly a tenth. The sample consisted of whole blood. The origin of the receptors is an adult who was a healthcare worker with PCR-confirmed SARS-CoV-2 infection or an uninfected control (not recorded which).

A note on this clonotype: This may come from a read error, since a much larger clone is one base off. CDR3 amino acids: CASSFPGEQYF. The CDR3, as DNA: TGTGCCAGCAGCTTTCCTGGGGAGCAGTACTTC. This sequence joins TRBV7-9 and TRBJ2-7; D gene unclear. In germline, CDR1 is SEHNR, CDR2 FQNEAQ (reference sequence). Trimming removed 3 bases at V and 7 bases at J, with 7 bases between. The CDR3 spans 11 residues.

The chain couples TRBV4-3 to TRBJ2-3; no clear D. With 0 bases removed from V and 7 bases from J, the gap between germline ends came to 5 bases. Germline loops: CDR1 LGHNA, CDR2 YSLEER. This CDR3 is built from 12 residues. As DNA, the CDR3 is TGCGCCAGCAGCCAAGAAGACCATACGCAGTATTTT. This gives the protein CASSQEDHTQYF.

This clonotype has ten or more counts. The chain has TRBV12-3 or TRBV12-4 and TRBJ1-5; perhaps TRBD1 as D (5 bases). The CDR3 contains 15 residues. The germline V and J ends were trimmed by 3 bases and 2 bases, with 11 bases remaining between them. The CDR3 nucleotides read TGTGCCAGCAGTTTGGCGGGGGGAGGCAATCAGCCCCAGCATTTT. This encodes CASSLAGGGNQPQHF.

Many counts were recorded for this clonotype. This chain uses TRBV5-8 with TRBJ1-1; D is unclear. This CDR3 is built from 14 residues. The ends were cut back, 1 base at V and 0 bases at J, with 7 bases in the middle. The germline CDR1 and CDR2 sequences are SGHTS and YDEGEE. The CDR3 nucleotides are TGTGCCAGCAGCTTGTACAGAGTGAACACTGAAGCTTTCTTT. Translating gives CASSLYRVNTEAFF.

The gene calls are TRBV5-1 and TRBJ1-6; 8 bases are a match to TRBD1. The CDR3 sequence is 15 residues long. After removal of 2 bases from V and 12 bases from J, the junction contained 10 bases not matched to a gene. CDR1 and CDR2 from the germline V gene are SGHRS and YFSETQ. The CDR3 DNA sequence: TGCGCCAGCAGCTTACAGGGGGTCTCCTTCGGACCCCTCCACTTT. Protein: CASSLQGVSFGPLHF.

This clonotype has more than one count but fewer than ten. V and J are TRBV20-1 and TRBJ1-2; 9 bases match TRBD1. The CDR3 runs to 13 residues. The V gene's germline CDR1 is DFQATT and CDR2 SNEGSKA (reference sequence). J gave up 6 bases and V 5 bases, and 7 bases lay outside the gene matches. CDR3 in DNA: TGCAGTGCTCGCCTGACAGGGGGAGATGGCTACACCTTC. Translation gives CSARLTGGDGYTF.

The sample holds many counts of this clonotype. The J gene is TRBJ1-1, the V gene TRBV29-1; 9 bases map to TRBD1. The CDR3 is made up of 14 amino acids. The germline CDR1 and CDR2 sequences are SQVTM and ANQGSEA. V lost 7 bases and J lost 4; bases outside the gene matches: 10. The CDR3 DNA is TGCAGCGCTCCGGGACAGGGCTGGGGCACTGAAGCTTTCTTT. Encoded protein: CSAPGQGWGTEAFF. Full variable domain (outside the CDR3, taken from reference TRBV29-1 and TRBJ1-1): SAVISQKPSRDICQRGTSLTIQCQVDSQVTMMFWYRQQPGQSLTLIATANQGSEATYESGFVIDKFPISRPNLTFSTLTVSNMSPEDSSIYLCSAPGQGWGTEAFFGQGTRLTVV.

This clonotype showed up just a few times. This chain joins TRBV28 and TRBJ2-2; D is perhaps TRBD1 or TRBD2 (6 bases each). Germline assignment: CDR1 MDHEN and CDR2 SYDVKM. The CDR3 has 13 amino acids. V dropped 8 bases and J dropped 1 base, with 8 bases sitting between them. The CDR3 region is CASEGGNTGELFF. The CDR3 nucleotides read TGTGCCAGCGAGGGGGGGAACACCGGGGAGCTGTTTTTT. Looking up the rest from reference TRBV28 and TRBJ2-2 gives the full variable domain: DVKVTQSSRYLVKRTGEKVFLECVQDMDHENMFWYRQDPGLGLRLIYFSYDVKMKEKGDIPEGYSVSREKKERFSLILESASTNQTSMYLCASEGGNTGELFFGEGSRLTVL.

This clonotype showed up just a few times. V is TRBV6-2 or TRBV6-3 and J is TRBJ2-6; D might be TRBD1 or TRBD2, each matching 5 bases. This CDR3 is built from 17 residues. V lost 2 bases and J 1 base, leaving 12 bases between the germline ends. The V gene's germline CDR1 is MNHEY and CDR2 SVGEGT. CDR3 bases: TGTGCCAGCAGTTACGGGACGGTATTGTCTGGGGCCAACGTCCTGACTTTC. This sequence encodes CASSYGTVLSGANVLTF.

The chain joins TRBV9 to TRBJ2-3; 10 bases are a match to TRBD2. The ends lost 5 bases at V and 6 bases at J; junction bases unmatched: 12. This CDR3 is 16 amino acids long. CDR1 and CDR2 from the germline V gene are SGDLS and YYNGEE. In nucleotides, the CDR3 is TGTGCCAGCAGTTCGAGCGGGGGGGCTTCCCCCGATACGCAGTATTTT. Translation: CASSSSGGASPDTQYF.

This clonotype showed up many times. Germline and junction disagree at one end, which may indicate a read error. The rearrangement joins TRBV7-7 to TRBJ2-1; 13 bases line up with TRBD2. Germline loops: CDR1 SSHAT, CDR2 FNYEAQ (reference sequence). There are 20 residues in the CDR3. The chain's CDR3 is CASSPRGTSGAGAPYNEQFF. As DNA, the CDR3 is TGTGCTAGCAGCCCTCGCGGGACTAGCGGGGCGGGGGCCCCCTACAATGAGCAGTTCTTC.

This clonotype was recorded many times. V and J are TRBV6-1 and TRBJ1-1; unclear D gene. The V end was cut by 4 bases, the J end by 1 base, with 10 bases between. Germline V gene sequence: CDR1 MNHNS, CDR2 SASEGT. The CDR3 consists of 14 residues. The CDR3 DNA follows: TGTGCCAGCAGTGTAGGTCTGAGGAACACTGAAGCTTTCTTT. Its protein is CASSVGLRNTEAFF.

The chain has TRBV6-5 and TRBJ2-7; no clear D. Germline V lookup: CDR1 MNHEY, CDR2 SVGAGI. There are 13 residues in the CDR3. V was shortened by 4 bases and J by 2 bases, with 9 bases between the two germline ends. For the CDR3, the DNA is TGTGCCAGCAGTTTGGGCACTGCCTACGAGCAGTACTTC. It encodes CASSLGTAYEQYF.

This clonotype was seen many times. For the CDR3, the DNA is TGTGCCAGCAGCTGGGGGACAGGGAACGGCTACACCTTC. This sequence encodes CASSWGTGNGYTF. This sequence joins TRBV7-6 and TRBJ1-2; 9 bases align to TRBD1. The CDR3 has 13 residues. CDR1 and CDR2 from the germline V gene are SGHVS and FNYEAQ. The trim removed 4 bases at V and 8 bases at J, leaving 5 bases unmatched.

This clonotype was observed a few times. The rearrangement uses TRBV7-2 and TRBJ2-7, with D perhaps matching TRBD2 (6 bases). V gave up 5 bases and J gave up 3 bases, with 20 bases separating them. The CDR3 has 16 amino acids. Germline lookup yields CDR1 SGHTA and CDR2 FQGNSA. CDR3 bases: TGTGCCAGCAGCCAGGCGGTGGGGCGGGGAAACTACGAGCAGTACTTC. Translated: CASSQAVGRGNYEQYF.

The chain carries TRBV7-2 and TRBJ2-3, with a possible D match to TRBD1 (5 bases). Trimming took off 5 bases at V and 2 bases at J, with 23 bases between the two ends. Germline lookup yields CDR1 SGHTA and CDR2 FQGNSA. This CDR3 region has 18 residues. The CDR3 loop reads CASSKTALLAGHTDTQYF. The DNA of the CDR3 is TGTGCCAGCAGCAAAACGGCCCTCTTAGCAGGGCACACAGATACGCAGTATTTT.

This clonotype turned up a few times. The CDR3 loop is CATSGAGGSSYNEQFF. The CDR3, as DNA: TGTGCCACCAGTGGCGCAGGGGGCAGCTCCTACAATGAGCAGTTCTTC. V and J are TRBV24-1 and TRBJ2-1; 8 nucleotides match TRBD1. CDR3 length equals 16 residues. Germline loops: CDR1 KGHDR, CDR2 SFDVKD. V gave up 5 bases and J gave up 0 bases; unmatched junction bases: 5.